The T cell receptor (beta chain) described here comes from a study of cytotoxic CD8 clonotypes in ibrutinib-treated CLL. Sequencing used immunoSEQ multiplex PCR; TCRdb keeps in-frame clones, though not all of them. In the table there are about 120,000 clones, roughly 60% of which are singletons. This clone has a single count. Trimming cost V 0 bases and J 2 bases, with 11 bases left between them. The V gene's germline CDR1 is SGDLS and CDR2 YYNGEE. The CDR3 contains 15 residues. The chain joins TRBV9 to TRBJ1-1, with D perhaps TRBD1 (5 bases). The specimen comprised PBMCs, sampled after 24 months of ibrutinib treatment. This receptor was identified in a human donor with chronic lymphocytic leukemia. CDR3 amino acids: CASSVGQPGNTEAFF. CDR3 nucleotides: TGTGCCAGCAGCGTAGGACAGCCCGGAAACACTGAAGCTTTCTTT. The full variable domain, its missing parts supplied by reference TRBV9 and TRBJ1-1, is DSGVTQTPKHLITATGQRVTLRCSPRSGDLSVYWYQQSLDQGLQFLIQYYNGEERAKGNILERFSAQQFPDLHSELNLSSLELGDSALYFCASSVGQPGNTEAFFGQGTRLTVV.